This T cell receptor beta chain appears in the sequencing data of a study of vaccination and CD4 T cells after COVID-19. Sequenced with the Oncomine TCR Beta short-read assay was DNA taken from cultured CD4+ T cells. Genomic DNA was isolated from cultured CD4+ T cells. TCRdb ran MiXCR on the PCR reads and lists one entry per CDR3 protein. The top ten hold less than 65% of the sample, which has fewer than 6,000 distinct CDR3 sequences, approximately 49% seen once. Per germline, CDR1 MNHEY and CDR2 SMNVEV (reference sequence). This CDR3 comprises 16 residues. V lost 3 bases to trimming and J lost 0 bases, with 11 bases between them. This clonotype appeared once. Its antigen is unidentified. Stated treatment: approximately 10-day PBMC culture with coronavirus spike peptide pools or control peptides (ViraFEST assay). Using peptide pools, antigen-specific T cells were expanded in ViraFEST before TCRs were sequenced.

V and J are TRBV27 and TRBJ2-2; D is possibly TRBD2 (5 bases). Sequencing was performed on CD4+ T cells from blood, cultured in vitro. The source is a human donor who had recovered from COVID-19. CDR3 coding DNA: TGTGCCAGCAGTTTCGATTGGAGGACGAACACCGGGGAGCTGTTTTTT. Translation: CASSFDWRTNTGELFF.